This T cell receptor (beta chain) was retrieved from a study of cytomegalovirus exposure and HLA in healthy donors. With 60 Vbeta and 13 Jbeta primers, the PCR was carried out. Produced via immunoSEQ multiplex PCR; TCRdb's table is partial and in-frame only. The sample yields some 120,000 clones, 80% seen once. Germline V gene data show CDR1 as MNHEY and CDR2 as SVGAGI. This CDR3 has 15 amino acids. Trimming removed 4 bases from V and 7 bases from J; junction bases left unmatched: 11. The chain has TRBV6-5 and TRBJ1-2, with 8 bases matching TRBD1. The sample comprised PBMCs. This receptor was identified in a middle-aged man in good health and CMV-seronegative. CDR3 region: CASSFLGDRMIGYTF. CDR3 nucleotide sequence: TGTGCCAGCAGTTTCCTCGGGGACAGGATGATTGGCTACACCTTC.